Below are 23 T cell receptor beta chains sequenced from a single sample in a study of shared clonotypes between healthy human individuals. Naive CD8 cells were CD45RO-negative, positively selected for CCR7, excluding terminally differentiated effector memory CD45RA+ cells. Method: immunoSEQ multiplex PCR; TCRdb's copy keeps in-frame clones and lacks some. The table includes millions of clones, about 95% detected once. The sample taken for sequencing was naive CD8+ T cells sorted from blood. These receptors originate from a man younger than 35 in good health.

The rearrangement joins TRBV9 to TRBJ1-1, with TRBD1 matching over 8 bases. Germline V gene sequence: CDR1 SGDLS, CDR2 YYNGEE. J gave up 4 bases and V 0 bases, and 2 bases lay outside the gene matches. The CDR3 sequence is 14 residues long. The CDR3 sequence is CASSVARGPTEAFF. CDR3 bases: TGTGCCAGCAGCGTAGCCAGGGGGCCCACTGAAGCTTTCTTT.

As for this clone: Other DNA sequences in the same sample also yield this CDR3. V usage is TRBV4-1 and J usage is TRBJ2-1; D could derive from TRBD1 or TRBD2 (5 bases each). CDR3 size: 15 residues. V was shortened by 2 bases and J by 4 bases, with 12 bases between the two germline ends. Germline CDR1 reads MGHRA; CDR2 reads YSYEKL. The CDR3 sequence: CASSQQGGSYNEQFF. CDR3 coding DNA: TGCGCCAGCAGCCAACAGGGCGGGTCATACAATGAGCAGTTCTTC.

The DNA of the CDR3 is TGTGCCAGCAGTTACTCGCCGGGAATCTATGGCTACACCTTC. Its protein product is CASSYSPGIYGYTF. This chain uses TRBV6-5 with TRBJ1-2; D remains ambiguous. With 0 bases removed from V and 4 bases from J, the gap between germline ends came to 9 bases. CDR3 length: 14 amino acids. Germline CDR1 reads MNHEY; CDR2 reads SVGAGI.

The CDR3 bases are TGTGCCAGCAGCTTCGGACTAGCGGGGGGTCCAAGCACAGATACGCAGTATTTT. It encodes CASSFGLAGGPSTDTQYF. The rearrangement uses TRBV11-3 and TRBJ2-3, with 14 bases that match TRBD2. The CDR3 runs to 18 residues. The germline CDR1 and CDR2 sequences are SGHNT and YENEEA. V lost 3 bases, J lost 0 bases, and 5 bases stayed unmatched.

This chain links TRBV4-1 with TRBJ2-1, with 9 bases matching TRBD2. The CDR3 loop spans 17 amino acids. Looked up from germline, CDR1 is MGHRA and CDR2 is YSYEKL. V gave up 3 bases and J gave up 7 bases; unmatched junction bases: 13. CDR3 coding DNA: TGCGCCAGCAGCCACCCCGAGGTAGCGGGGGTAAGGAATGAGCAGTTCTTC. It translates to CASSHPEVAGVRNEQFF.

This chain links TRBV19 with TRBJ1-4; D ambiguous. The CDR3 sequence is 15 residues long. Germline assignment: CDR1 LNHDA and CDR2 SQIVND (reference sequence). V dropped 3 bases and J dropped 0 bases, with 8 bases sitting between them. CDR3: CASSMSTATNEKLFF. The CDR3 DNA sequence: TGTGCCAGTAGTATGAGCACCGCAACTAATGAAAAACTGTTTTTT.

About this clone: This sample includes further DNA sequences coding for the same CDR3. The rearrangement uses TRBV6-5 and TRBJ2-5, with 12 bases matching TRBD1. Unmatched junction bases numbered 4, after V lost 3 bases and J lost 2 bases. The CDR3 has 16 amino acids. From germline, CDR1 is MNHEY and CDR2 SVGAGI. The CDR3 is CASSYGDRGLQETQYF. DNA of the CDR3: TGTGCCAGCAGTTATGGGGACAGGGGGCTACAAGAGACCCAGTACTTC.

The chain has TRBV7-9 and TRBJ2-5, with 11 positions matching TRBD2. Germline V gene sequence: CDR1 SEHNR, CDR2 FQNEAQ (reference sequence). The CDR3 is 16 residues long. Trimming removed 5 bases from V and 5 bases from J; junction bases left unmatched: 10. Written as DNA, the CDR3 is TGTGCCAGCAGCCAGCTTAGCGGGAGGGCCGGGGAGACCCAGTACTTC. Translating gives CASSQLSGRAGETQYF. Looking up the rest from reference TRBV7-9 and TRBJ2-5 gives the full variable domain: DTGVSQNPRHKITKRGQNVTFRCDPISEHNRLYWYRQTLGQGPEFLTYFQNEAQLEKSRLLSDRFSAERPKGSFSTLEIQRTEQGDSAMYLCASSQLSGRAGETQYFGPGTRLLVL.

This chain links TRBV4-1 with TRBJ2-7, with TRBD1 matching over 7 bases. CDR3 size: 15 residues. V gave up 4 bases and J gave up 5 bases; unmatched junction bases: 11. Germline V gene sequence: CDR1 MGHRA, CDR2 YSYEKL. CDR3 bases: TGCGCCAGCAGCCCGTCGCGACAGGGTATCAACGAGCAGTACTTC. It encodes CASSPSRQGINEQYF.

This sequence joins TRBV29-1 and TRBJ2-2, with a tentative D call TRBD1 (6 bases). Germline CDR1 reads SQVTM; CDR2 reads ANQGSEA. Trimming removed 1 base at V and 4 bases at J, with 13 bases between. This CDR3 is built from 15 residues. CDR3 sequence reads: CSVEGTDESTGELFF. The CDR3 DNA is TGCAGCGTTGAAGGGACAGACGAAAGCACCGGGGAGCTGTTTTTT.

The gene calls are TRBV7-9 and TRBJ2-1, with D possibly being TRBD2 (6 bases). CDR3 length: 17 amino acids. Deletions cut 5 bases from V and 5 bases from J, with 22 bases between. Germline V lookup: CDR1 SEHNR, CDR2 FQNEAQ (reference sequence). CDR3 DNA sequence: TGTGCCAGCAGCCCCATCCTTAGGTTTTCGGGGGACAATGAGCAGTTCTTC. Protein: CASSPILRFSGDNEQFF. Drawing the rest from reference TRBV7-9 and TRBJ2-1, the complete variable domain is DTGVSQNPRHKITKRGQNVTFRCDPISEHNRLYWYRQTLGQGPEFLTYFQNEAQLEKSRLLSDRFSAERPKGSFSTLEIQRTEQGDSAMYLCASSPILRFSGDNEQFFGPGTRLTVL.

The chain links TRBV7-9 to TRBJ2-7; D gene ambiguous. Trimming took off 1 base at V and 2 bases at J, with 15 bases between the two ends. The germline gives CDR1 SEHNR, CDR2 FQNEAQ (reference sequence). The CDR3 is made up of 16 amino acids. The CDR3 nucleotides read TGTGCCAGCAGCTTAGTCTTGGGCCCCCACGCCTACGAGCAGTACTTC. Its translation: CASSLVLGPHAYEQYF.

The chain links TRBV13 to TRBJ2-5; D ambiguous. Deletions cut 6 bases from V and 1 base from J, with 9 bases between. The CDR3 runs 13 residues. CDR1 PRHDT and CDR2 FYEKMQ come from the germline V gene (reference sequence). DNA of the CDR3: TGTGCCAGCAGGGAACAGCTCCAAGAGACCCAGTACTTC. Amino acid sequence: CASREQLQETQYF.

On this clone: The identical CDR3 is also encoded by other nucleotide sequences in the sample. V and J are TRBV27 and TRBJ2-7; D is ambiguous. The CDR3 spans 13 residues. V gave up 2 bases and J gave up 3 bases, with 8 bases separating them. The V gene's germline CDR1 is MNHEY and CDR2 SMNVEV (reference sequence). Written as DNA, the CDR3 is TGTGCCAGCAGTTTAGGTTCCGGCTACGAGCAGTACTTC. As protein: CASSLGSGYEQYF.

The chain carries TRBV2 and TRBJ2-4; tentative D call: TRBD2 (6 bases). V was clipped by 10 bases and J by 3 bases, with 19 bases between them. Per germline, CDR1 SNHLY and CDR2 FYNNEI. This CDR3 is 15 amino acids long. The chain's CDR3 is CATKGGEPGKNIQYF. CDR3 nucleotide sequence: TGTGCCACCAAAGGAGGGGAACCCGGCAAAAACATTCAGTACTTC. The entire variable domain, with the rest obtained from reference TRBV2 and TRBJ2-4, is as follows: EPEVTQTPSHQVTQMGQEVILRCVPISNHLYFYWYRQILGQKVEFLVSFYNNEISEKSEIFDDQFSVERPDGSNFTLKIRSTKLEDSAMYFCATKGGEPGKNIQYFGAGTRLSVL.

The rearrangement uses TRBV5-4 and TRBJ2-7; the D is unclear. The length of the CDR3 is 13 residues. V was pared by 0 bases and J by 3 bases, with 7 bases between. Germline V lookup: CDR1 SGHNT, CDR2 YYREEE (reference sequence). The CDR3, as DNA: TGTGCCAGCAGCTTGGCGCCGCTCTACGAGCAGTACTTC. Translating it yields CASSLAPLYEQYF.

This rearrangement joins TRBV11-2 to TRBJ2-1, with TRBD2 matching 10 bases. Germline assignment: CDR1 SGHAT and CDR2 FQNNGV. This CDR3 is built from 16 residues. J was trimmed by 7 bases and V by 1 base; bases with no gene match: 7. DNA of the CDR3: TGTGCCAGCAGCTTAGTCCCTAGCGGGAGTGTAAATGAGCAGTTCTTC. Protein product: CASSLVPSGSVNEQFF.

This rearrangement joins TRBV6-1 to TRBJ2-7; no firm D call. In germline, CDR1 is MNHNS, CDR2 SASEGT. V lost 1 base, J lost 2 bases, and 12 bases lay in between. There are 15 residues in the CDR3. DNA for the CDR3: TGTGCCAGCAGTGAAGGGGCTGACGCACCCTACGAGCAGTACTTC. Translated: CASSEGADAPYEQYF.

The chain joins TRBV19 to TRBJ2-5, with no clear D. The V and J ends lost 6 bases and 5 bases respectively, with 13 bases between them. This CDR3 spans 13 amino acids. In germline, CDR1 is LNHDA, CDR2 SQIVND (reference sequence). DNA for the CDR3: TGTGCCAGTAGGGGTCCTCAAGGGGAGACCCAGTACTTC. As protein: CASRGPQGETQYF.

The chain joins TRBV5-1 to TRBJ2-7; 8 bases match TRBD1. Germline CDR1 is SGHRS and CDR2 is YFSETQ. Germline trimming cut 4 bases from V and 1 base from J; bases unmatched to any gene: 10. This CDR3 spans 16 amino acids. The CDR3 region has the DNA TGCGCCAGCAGCACGGTTAATCGACAGGGGTCCTACGAGCAGTACTTC. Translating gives CASSTVNRQGSYEQYF.

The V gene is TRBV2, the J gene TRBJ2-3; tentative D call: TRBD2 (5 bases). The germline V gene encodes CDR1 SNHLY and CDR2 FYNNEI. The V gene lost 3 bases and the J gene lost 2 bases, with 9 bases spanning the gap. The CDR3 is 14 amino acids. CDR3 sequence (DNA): TGTGCCAGCAGTGAGGGAGACAACACAGATACGCAGTATTTT. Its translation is CASSEGDNTDTQYF.

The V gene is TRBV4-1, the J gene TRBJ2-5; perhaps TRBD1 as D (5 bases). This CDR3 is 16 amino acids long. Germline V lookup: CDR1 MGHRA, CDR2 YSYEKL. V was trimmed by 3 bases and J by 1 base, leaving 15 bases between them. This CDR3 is CASSHRQGLGQETQYF. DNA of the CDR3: TGCGCCAGCAGCCATCGCCAGGGCCTCGGCCAAGAGACCCAGTACTTC.

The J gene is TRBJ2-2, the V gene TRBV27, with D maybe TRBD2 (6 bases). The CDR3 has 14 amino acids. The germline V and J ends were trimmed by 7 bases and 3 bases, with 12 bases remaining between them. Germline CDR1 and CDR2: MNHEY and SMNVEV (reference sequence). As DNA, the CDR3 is TGTGCCAGCAAGGAGGGGATACACACCGGGGAGCTGTTTTTT. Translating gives CASKEGIHTGELFF.